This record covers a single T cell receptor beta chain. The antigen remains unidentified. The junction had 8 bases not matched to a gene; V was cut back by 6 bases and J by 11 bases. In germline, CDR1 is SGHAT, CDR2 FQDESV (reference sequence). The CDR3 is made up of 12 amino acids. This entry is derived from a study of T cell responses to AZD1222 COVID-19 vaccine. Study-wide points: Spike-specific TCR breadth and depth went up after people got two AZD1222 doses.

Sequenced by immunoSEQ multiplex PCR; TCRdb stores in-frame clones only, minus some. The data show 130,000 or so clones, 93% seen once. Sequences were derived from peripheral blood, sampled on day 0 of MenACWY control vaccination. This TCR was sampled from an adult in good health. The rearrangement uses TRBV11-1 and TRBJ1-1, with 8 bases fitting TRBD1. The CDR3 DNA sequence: TGTGCCAGCAGTTCCGACAGGGGACATGCTTTCTTT. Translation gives CASSSDRGHAFF.